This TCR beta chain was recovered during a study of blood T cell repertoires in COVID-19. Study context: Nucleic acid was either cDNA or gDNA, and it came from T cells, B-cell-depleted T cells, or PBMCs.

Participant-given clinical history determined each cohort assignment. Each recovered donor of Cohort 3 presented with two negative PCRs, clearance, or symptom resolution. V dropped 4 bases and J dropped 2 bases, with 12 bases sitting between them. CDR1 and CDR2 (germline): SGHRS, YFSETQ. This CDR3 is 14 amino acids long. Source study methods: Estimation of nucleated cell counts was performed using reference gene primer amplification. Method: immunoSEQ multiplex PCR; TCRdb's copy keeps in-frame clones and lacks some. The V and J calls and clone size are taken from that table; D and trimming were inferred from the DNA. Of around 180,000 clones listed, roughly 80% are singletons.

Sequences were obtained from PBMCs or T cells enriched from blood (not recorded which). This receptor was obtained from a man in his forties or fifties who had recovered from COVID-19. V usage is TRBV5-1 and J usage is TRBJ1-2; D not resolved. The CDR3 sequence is CASSTSTGNYGYTF. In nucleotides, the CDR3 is TGCGCCAGCAGCACTTCGACCGGGAACTATGGCTACACCTTC. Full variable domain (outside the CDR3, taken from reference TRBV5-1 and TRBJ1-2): KAGVTQTPRYLIKTRGQQVTLSCSPISGHRSVSWYQQTPGQGLQFLFEYFSETQRNKGNFPGRFSGRQFSNSRSEMNVSTLELGDSALYLCASSTSTGNYGYTFGSGTRLTVV.